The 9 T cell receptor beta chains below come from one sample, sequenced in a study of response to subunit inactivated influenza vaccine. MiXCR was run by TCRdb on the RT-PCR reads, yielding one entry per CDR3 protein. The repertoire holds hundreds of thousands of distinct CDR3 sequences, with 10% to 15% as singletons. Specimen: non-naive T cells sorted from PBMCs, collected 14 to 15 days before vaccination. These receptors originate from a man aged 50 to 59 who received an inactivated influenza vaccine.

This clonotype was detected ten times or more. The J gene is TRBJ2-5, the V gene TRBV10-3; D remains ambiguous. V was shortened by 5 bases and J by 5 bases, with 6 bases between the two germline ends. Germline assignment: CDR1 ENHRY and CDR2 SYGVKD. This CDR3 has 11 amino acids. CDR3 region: CAISRGETQYF. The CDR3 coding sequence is TGTGCCATCAGTCGTGGGGAGACCCAGTACTTC.

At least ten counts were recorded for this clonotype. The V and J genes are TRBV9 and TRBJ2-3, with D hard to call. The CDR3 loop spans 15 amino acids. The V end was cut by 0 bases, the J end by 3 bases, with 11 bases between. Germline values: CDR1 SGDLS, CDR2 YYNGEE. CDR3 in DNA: TGTGCCAGCAGCGTAGCTCCCCAGCGAACAGATACGCAGTATTTT. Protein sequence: CASSVAPQRTDTQYF.

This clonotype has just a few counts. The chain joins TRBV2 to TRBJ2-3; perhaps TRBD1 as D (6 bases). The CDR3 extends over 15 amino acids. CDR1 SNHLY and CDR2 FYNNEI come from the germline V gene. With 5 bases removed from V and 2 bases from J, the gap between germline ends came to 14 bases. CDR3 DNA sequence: TGTGCCAGCAGTCAGGGGTCGCAATACACAGATACGCAGTATTTT. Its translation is CASSQGSQYTDTQYF.

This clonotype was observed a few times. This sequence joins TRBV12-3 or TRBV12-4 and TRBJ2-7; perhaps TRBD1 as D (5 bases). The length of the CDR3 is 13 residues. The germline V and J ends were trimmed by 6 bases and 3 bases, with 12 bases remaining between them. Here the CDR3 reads CASSPGHVYEQYF. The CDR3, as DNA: TGTGCCAGCAGCCCCGGACACGTCTACGAGCAGTACTTC.

As DNA, the CDR3 is TGTGCCAGCAGCGGCAGACCGGGTGATACGCAGTATTTT. It codes for CASSGRPGDTQYF. The J gene is TRBJ2-3, the V gene TRBV7-8, with D hard to call. This CDR3 region has 13 residues. Germline CDR1 SGHVS, CDR2 FQNEAQ. Trimming left V 5 bases short and J 6 bases short, with 12 bases between.

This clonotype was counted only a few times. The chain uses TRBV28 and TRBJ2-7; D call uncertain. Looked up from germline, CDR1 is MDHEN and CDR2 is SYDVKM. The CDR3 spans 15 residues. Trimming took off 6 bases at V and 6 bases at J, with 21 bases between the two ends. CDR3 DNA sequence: TGTGCCAGCAGCTCACGGTCCGGTTTCGCTTTCGAGCAGTACTTC. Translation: CASSSRSGFAFEQYF.

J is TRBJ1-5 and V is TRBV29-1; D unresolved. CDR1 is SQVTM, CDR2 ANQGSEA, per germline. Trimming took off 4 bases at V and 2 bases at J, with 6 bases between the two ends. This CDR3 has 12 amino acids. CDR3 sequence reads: CSVGSGNQPQHF. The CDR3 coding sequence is TGCAGCGTTGGCAGTGGCAATCAGCCCCAGCATTTT.

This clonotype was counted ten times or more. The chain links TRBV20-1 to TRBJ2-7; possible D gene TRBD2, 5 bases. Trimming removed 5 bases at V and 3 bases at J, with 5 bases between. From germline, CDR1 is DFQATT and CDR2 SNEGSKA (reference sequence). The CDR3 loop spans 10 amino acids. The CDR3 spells CSAGSYEQYF. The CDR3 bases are TGCAGTGCTGGGAGCTACGAGCAGTACTTC.

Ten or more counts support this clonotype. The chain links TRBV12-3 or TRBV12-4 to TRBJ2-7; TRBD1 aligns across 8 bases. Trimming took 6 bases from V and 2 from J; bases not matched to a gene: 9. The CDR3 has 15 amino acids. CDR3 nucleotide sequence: TGTGCCAGCAGCCTTTCGACAGGGGACACCTACGAGCAGTACTTC. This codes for CASSLSTGDTYEQYF.